This paragraph reports one TCR beta chain. Its antigen is as yet unknown. The sample is drawn from a study of cytomegalovirus exposure and HLA in healthy donors. Some clones are missing from TCRdb's copy, which holds only in-frame ones; the method was immunoSEQ multiplex PCR. The sample has 250,000 to 300,000 clones; 65% to 90% are singletons. J gave up 5 bases and V 8 bases, and 10 bases lay outside the gene matches. This CDR3 comprises 15 residues. Germline values: CDR1 MNHNS, CDR2 SASEGT. Overall study findings and caveats: There were 150 to 200 TCR beta chains listed as cytomegalovirus-associated. First-cohort TCR clusters were later found to tend to co-occur in the roughly 110 validation repertoires.

It was the roughly 110-subject validation cohort, separate from the roughly 700-subject first cohort, to which the donors belonged. This chain joins TRBV6-1 and TRBJ1-1; TRBD1 aligns across 11 bases. Material: PBMCs. The source of this sequence is a woman aged 18-29 years in good health and CMV-seronegative. CDR3 sequence reads: CASGFGTGGVTEAFF. CDR3 nucleotides: TGTGCCAGCGGGTTCGGGACAGGGGGAGTAACTGAAGCTTTCTTT.